This T cell receptor beta chain was sequenced for a study of technical replicates of blood from four donors. Germline CDR1 SGHTA, CDR2 FQGNSA. Germline trimming cut 3 bases from V and 2 bases from J; bases unmatched to any gene: 3. The length of the CDR3 is 14 residues. Data came from immunoSEQ multiplex PCR; TCRdb stores just in-frame clones and leaves some out. The data contain tens of thousands of clones, roughly 90% of them singletons. This TCR was sampled from a human donor in good health. Some clones in this sample may be carry-over from other donors' samples. The specimen was PBMCs. The chain carries TRBV7-2 and TRBJ1-1; 7 bases fit TRBD1. CDR3 sequence reads: CASSLGQQNTEAFF. The DNA of the CDR3 is TGTGCCAGCAGCTTGGGACAGCAAAACACTGAAGCTTTCTTT.